These 29 T cell receptor beta chains share one sample of origin, sequenced in a study of immune reconstitution after stem cell transplant in scleroderma. One entry per CDR3 protein, called by TCRdb with MiXCR from the RT-PCR reads. The sample comprises 1,500 to 2,000 distinct CDR3 sequences, around 9.3% of which are singletons, and roughly 13% rests with the top ten. This sample was gathered before or after autologous hematopoietic stem cell transplantation (not recorded which). The receptors were sampled from a female donor with systemic sclerosis.

This clonotype was seen only a few times. The V call is TRBV2, the J call TRBJ2-1; TRBD2 is a possible D gene (5 bases). Germline V CDR1 and CDR2: SNHLY, FYNNEI. The CDR3 contains 13 residues. The V end lost 9 bases, the J end lost 8 bases, and 17 bases lay between the germline ends. In nucleotides, the CDR3 is TGTGCCAGTACTAGGGCAATAGTCGATGAGCAGTTCTTC. Its protein is CASTRAIVDEQFF.

In this sample, this clonotype is large (0.1 to 1%). V and J are TRBV2 and TRBJ2-5; the match to TRBD2 covers 9 bases. The CDR3 extends over 17 amino acids. V lost 5 bases to trimming and J lost 5 bases; unmatched junction nucleotides: 15. CDR1 SNHLY and CDR2 FYNNEI come from the germline V gene. This chain's CDR3 is CASSRTAPRSGGETQYF. Here the CDR3 DNA reads TGTGCCAGCAGTAGAACTGCTCCCCGCAGCGGGGGGGAGACCCAGTACTTC.

The chain has TRBV9 and TRBJ1-6, with D possibly TRBD1 on 5 matching bases. CDR3 length equals 15 residues. Trimming stripped 2 bases from V and 8 bases from J, with 14 bases between. CDR1 SGDLS and CDR2 YYNGEE come from the germline V gene. CDR3 sequence (DNA): TGTGCCAGCAGCGTCGGTACGGAGGGGTATTCACCCCTCCACTTT. Protein sequence: CASSVGTEGYSPLHF.

Within the sample, this clonotype is large. V is TRBV7-2 and J is TRBJ2-3; unclear D gene. The CDR3 spans 14 residues. Per the germline V gene, CDR1 is SGHTA and CDR2 is FQGNSA. Trimming left V 1 base short and J 6 bases short, with 11 bases between. Here the CDR3 DNA reads TGTGCCAGCAGCTTAGATCGGCGGATGGATACGCAGTATTTT. It specifies CASSLDRRMDTQYF. Using reference TRBV7-2 and TRBJ2-3 for the parts outside the CDR3, the full variable domain is GAGVSQSPSNKVTEKGKDVELRCDPISGHTALYWYRQSLGQGLEFLIYFQGNSAPDKSGLPSDRFSAERTGGSVSTLTIQRTQQEDSAVYLCASSLDRRMDTQYFGPGTRLTVL.

This clonotype is medium-sized. The chain couples TRBV29-1 to TRBJ2-7; no firm D call. This CDR3 is 13 amino acids long. CDR1 is SQVTM, CDR2 ANQGSEA, per germline. The V and J ends lost 7 bases and 0 bases respectively, with 13 bases between them. Here the CDR3 reads CSGGEHSSYEQYF. CDR3 coding DNA: TGCAGCGGCGGAGAACATAGCTCCTACGAGCAGTACTTC.

This clonotype is medium-sized in the sample. The chain is built from TRBV29-1 and TRBJ2-6; possibly TRBD1 or TRBD2 for D (5 bases each). The V end was cut by 3 bases, the J end by 1 base, with 7 bases between. The CDR3 extends over 14 amino acids. Germline assignment: CDR1 SQVTM and CDR2 ANQGSEA. The CDR3, as DNA: TGCAGCGTTGATGAGGGGTCTGGGGCCAACGTCCTGACTTTC. Translating gives CSVDEGSGANVLTF.

By its share, this clonotype is medium-sized. The J gene is TRBJ2-1, the V gene TRBV20-1, with a possible D match to TRBD2 (6 bases). Per germline, CDR1 DFQATT and CDR2 SNEGSKA (reference sequence). This CDR3 spans 11 amino acids. Trimming removed 4 bases at V and 8 bases at J, with 9 bases between. The CDR3 DNA follows: TGCAGTGCTACCTTAGCGGATGAGCAGTTCTTC. Amino acids: CSATLADEQFF.

Sample share makes this clonotype hyperexpanded. This chain connects TRBV5-6 to TRBJ1-2; no clear D. Looked up from germline, CDR1 is SGHDT and CDR2 is YYEEEE. Between the trimmed V and J ends, which lost 0 bases and 2 bases, there was a span of 11 bases. The CDR3 is 15 residues long. As DNA, the CDR3 is TGTGCCAGCAGCTTGGAATCAGTCCCAAACTATGGCTACACCTTC. Translation: CASSLESVPNYGYTF.

This chain uses TRBV6-5 with TRBJ2-3; TRBD2 matches 9 bases. CDR1 is MNHEY and CDR2 is SVGAGI in the germline V gene. V dropped 4 bases and J dropped 0; count of bases not matched to a gene: 2. The CDR3 spans 15 residues. The CDR3 DNA follows: TGTGCCAGCAGTTCTAGCGGGGCTAGCACAGATACGCAGTATTTT. Protein product: CASSSSGASTDTQYF.

This clonotype is labeled medium-sized (0.01 to 0.1%). The rearrangement links TRBV20-1 to TRBJ2-7; TRBD1 agrees at 9 bases. Trimming at V came to 6 bases and at J to 0 bases, leaving 6 bases not matched to a gene. Germline V gene data show CDR1 as DFQATT and CDR2 as SNEGSKA (reference sequence). This CDR3 has 14 amino acids. In DNA, the CDR3 is TGCAGTGCGCTACAGGGGGCGCGCTCCTACGAGCAGTACTTC. Protein: CSALQGARSYEQYF.

This clonotype ranks as medium-sized. The J gene is TRBJ2-7, the V gene TRBV29-1, with 10 bases lining up with TRBD2. The germline V gene has CDR1 SQVTM and CDR2 ANQGSEA. This CDR3 has 16 residues. Germline trimming cut 1 base from V and 3 bases from J; bases unmatched to any gene: 9. The CDR3 nucleotides are TGCAGCGTTGAAGGGGGGACTAGCGTAAGAAACTACGAGCAGTACTTC. Its protein is CSVEGGTSVRNYEQYF.

This clonotype is termed medium-sized. The gene calls are TRBV12-3 or TRBV12-4 and TRBJ1-2; no clear D. V lost 5 bases, J lost 8 bases, and 12 bases lay in between. The CDR3 is 12 residues long. The CDR3 sequence is CASSTGLGGYTF. In DNA, the CDR3 is TGTGCCAGCAGTACGGGCCTTGGAGGCTACACCTTC.

This clonotype is large (0.1 to 1%) in the sample. The chain links TRBV10-3 to TRBJ1-2; TRBD1 is a possible D gene (5 bases). The CDR3 length is 12 residues. The V gene lost 9 bases and the J gene lost 1 base, with 9 bases spanning the gap. Per the germline V gene, CDR1 is ENHRY and CDR2 is SYGVKD. CDR3 in DNA: TGTGCCATAGCCGACAGTAACTATGGCTACACCTTC. Protein: CAIADSNYGYTF.

V gene TRBV3-1 combines with J gene TRBJ1-6; a possible D gene is TRBD1 (5 bases). The CDR3 is 14 residues long. In germline, CDR1 is LGHDT, CDR2 YNNKEL (reference sequence). V lost 2 bases and J 7 bases, leaving 9 bases between the germline ends. The DNA of the CDR3 is TGTGCCAGCAGCCAATCTGACAGAAATTCACCCCTCCACTTT. Translating gives CASSQSDRNSPLHF.

Within the sample, this clonotype is large (0.1 to 1%). The chain joins TRBV24-1 to TRBJ2-1, with TRBD2 identical over 11 bases. The CDR3 is 16 residues long. The trim removed 3 bases at V and 2 bases at J, leaving 2 bases unmatched. Germline V gives CDR1 KGHDR, CDR2 SFDVKD. CDR3 amino acids: CATSDPGLAAYNEQFF. The CDR3 nucleotides read TGTGCCACCAGTGATCCGGGACTAGCGGCCTACAATGAGCAGTTCTTC.

By proportion, this clonotype is large. The chain couples TRBV7-3 to TRBJ2-2, with 11 bases identical to TRBD2. Germline V gene sequence: CDR1 SGHTA, CDR2 FQGTGA. The CDR3 runs 16 residues. Germline trimming cut 2 bases from V and 6 bases from J; bases unmatched to any gene: 5. CDR3 DNA: TGTGCCAGCAGCTTAGGCCCTAGCGGGAGGCCCGGGGAGCTGTTTTTT. Translation: CASSLGPSGRPGELFF.

This clonotype ranks as medium-sized. The chain uses TRBV20-1 and TRBJ1-5; 9 bases match TRBD1. The V segment lost 1 base and the J segment 3 bases; nucleotides outside the gene matches: 10. CDR1 is DFQATT, CDR2 SNEGSKA, per germline (reference sequence). This CDR3 has 17 amino acids. CDR3 nucleotides: TGCAGTGCTAGAGCAAGGGACAGGGTTCTTTCCAATCAGCCCCAGCATTTT. Encoded protein: CSARARDRVLSNQPQHF.

This clonotype is large in the sample. This chain joins TRBV20-1 and TRBJ1-5; 7 bases are shared with TRBD1. The CDR3 has 15 amino acids. Germline V gene sequence: CDR1 DFQATT, CDR2 SNEGSKA (reference sequence). J gave up 5 bases and V 2 bases, and 9 bases lay outside the gene matches. CDR3 nucleotides: TGCAGTGCTAGAAACAGCGGACAGGTAGATCAGCCCCAGCATTTT. It yields the protein CSARNSGQVDQPQHF.

By its share, this clonotype is medium-sized. The rearrangement joins TRBV20-1 to TRBJ1-5; 9 bases are a match to TRBD1. Germline V gene lookup returns CDR1 DFQATT and CDR2 SNEGSKA (reference sequence). The CDR3 has 12 amino acids. J gave up 6 bases and V 6 bases, and 3 bases lay outside the gene matches. The CDR3 DNA is TGCAGTGCCAAGACAGGGGGTCAGCCCCAGCATTTT. Translated, it gives CSAKTGGQPQHF.

This clonotype rates as large. This chain joins TRBV5-1 and TRBJ2-7; D possibly matches TRBD1 or TRBD2 (5 bases each). The CDR3 spans 14 residues. Germline CDR1 is SGHRS and CDR2 is YFSETQ. Trimming shortened V by 0 bases and J by 1 base, and 8 bases separated the two germline ends. The chain's CDR3 is CASSLAWGSYEQYF. As DNA, the CDR3 is TGCGCCAGCAGCTTGGCCTGGGGGTCCTACGAGCAGTACTTC.

Within the sample, this clonotype is large. This chain uses TRBV7-9 with TRBJ2-1, with 10 bases that match TRBD1. The CDR3 is 18 amino acids. With V trimmed by 4 bases and J by 7 bases, 16 bases remained unmatched. The germline CDR1 and CDR2 sequences are SEHNR and FQNEAQ (reference sequence). The CDR3 loop reads CASSSPGVLRDRGNEQFF. The CDR3 region has the DNA TGTGCCAGCAGCTCGCCGGGCGTTCTCCGGGACAGGGGAAATGAGCAGTTCTTC.

This clonotype showed up just a few times. The chain uses TRBV5-4 and TRBJ2-3; 9 bases map to TRBD2. Trimming took 3 bases from V and 4 from J; bases not matched to a gene: 3. Germline CDR1 reads SGHNT; CDR2 reads YYREEE (reference sequence). The CDR3 is 14 residues long. The CDR3 nucleotides are TGTGCCAGCAGCTCGGGACTAGCATCAGATACGCAGTATTTT. Encoded protein: CASSSGLASDTQYF.

By sample fraction, this clonotype is large. This sequence joins TRBV2 and TRBJ1-2; 9 positions match TRBD1. The junction had 5 bases not matched to a gene; V was cut back by 6 bases and J by 3 bases. CDR1 is SNHLY and CDR2 is FYNNEI in the germline V gene. The CDR3 is 14 amino acids. The CDR3 nucleotides are TGTGCCAGCAGAGAGAGGACAGGGGACTATGGCTACACCTTC. This translates into CASRERTGDYGYTF.

This rearrangement joins TRBV4-1 to TRBJ1-2; D may be TRBD1 (5 bases). This CDR3 spans 13 amino acids. The V end was cut by 1 base, the J end by 4 bases, with 7 bases between. Germline values: CDR1 MGHRA, CDR2 YSYEKL. The CDR3 loop is CASSQGDFYGYTF. The CDR3 DNA reads as TGCGCCAGCAGCCAAGGGGACTTCTATGGCTACACCTTC.

This clonotype was observed at least ten times. V and J are TRBV6-2 or TRBV6-3 and TRBJ2-7; D is ambiguous. Germline CDR1 reads MNHEY; CDR2 reads SVGEGT. The CDR3 runs 17 residues. The germline V and J ends were trimmed by 4 bases and 5 bases, with 24 bases remaining between them. The CDR3 sequence is CASSSDEDGSFFDEQYF. In nucleotides, the CDR3 is TGTGCCAGCAGTTCCGATGAGGACGGGTCATTCTTCGACGAGCAGTACTTC.

This clonotype is deemed medium-sized. The rearrangement joins TRBV29-1 to TRBJ1-1, with TRBD1 as a possible D gene (5 bases). This CDR3 is 14 amino acids long. Trimming left V 6 bases short and J 1 base short, with 15 bases between. Germline V gene sequence: CDR1 SQVTM, CDR2 ANQGSEA. The CDR3 loop is CSVARTTGNTEAFF. The CDR3 nucleotides are TGCAGCGTAGCTAGGACAACTGGGAACACTGAAGCTTTCTTT.

This clonotype turned up a few times. The rearrangement uses TRBV6-2 or TRBV6-3 and TRBJ2-1; TRBD2 aligns across 7 bases. The V segment lost 5 bases and the J segment 5 bases; nucleotides outside the gene matches: 9. Germline CDR1 is MNHEY and CDR2 is SVGEGT. This CDR3 spans 15 amino acids. The CDR3 sequence is CASSPTLRGDNEQFF. DNA for the CDR3: TGTGCCAGCAGTCCCACCCTACGGGGGGACAATGAGCAGTTCTTC.

This clonotype has just a few counts. This chain joins TRBV15 and TRBJ2-7; D possibly corresponds to TRBD2 (5 bases). The V and J ends lost 6 bases and 0 bases respectively, with 12 bases between them. The CDR3 spans 14 residues. Germline-derived CDR1 and CDR2 are LNHNV and YYDKDF (reference sequence). The CDR3 coding sequence is TGTGCCACCAGGGAAGGACTGAACTCCTACGAGCAGTACTTC. This sequence encodes CATREGLNSYEQYF.

V gene TRBV3-1 combines with J gene TRBJ2-2, with TRBD2 matching 15 bases. Germline CDR1 reads LGHDT; CDR2 reads YNNKEL (reference sequence). The CDR3 consists of 19 residues. The ends lost 1 base at V and 0 bases at J; junction bases unmatched: 3. The CDR3 sequence: CASSQAGLAGGPNTGELFF. DNA of the CDR3: TGTGCCAGCAGCCAAGCCGGACTAGCGGGGGGGCCGAACACCGGGGAGCTGTTTTTT.